This TCR beta chain was documented in a study of identical twins. The study's findings and limits: Possibly, invariant MAIT and iNKT cells partly confounded zero-insertion analyses. It was out-of-frame TCR alpha sharing in monozygotic twins that models underestimated.

One entry per CDR3 protein results from TCRdb running MiXCR on the 5' RACE reads. The sample shows around 250,000 distinct CDR3 sequences, approximately 12% of them seen only once. The CDR3 runs to 14 residues. Trimming cost V 2 bases and J 6 bases, with 11 bases left between them. This clonotype was detected ten times or more. Its antigen is undetermined. These data also formed part of another study, on yellow fever vaccine responses in identical twins.

V usage is TRBV12-3 or TRBV12-4 and J usage is TRBJ2-1, with TRBD2 as a possible D gene (6 bases). The sequencing sample was made of memory (CD45RO+) T cells sorted from blood. The TCR was taken from a woman in her late teens or twenties in good health. The chain's CDR3 is CASSLLSGGNEQFF. The CDR3 DNA is TGTGCCAGCAGTTTACTGTCCGGGGGCAATGAGCAGTTCTTC.